The sequence of this TCR beta chain was determined in a study of shared clonotypes between healthy human individuals. Study context: Per-donor plates numbered three CD4 naive, three CD4 memory, two CD8 naive and one CD8 memory.

CD4+ cells underwent separation, giving CD45RA+ naive and CD45RA-negative memory subsets. As concerns this clone: Its antigen remains unknown.

V was clipped by 6 bases and J by 5 bases, with 20 bases between them. Germline V lookup: CDR1 SGHNT, CDR2 YYREEE (reference sequence). The CDR3 sequence is 15 residues long. Study observations and caveats: Larger estimated richness was generally recorded for naive subsets relative to memory subsets.

Profiled with immunoSEQ multiplex PCR; TCRdb holds only in-frame clones, not every one. The sample lists 900,000 to 1,200,000 clones, 70% to 80% occurring once. This sequence originates from a young man in good health. Some clones in this sample may be carry-over from other donors' samples. The chain links TRBV5-4 to TRBJ2-5, with D possibly being TRBD2 (5 bases). Sequencing was carried out using memory CD4+ T cells from PBMCs. Subset reported: CD45RA-negative fraction. The CDR3 spells CASTRKSGSGETQYF. For the CDR3, the DNA is TGTGCCAGCACCAGGAAGTCGGGGAGTGGTGAGACCCAGTACTTC.